This note documents a single TCR beta chain sequence. Its antigen is still unknown. It has no much larger one-base neighbor in the sample; base qualities were not kept. Library method: the immunoSEQ multiplex PCR assay. For the multiplex PCR, a mixture combining 60 forward primers for TCR Vbeta segments and 13 reverse primers for TCR Jbeta segments was used. The CDR3 region of rearranged TCR beta genes was amplified from genomic DNA with a multiplex PCR assay. Amplified TCR beta libraries were sequenced as 87-base-pair reads on the Illumina HiSeq System. For the original study's pipeline: A later analysis counted 65 million to 90 million unique TCR beta chains across the 670 or so repertoires, and roughly 10 million of these chains were shared by at least two donors. Raw reads were error-corrected and collapsed into unique sequences with a nearest-neighbor algorithm that merged closely related sequences to remove PCR and sequencing errors. CDR3 sequences were aligned to IMGT reference sequences to assign V, D and J gene segments. Each retained sequence needed at least a six-nucleotide match to both a V gene segment and a J gene segment. A rearrangement counted as productive if the CDR3 had no stop codons and remained in frame with V and J, and every other rearrangement counted as non-productive. Following IMGT convention, CDR3 was defined as the stretch from the second conserved V-encoded cysteine up to the conserved J-encoded phenylalanine. Sequences without an unambiguous match to a single V gene segment were excluded from the earlier analysis of several hundred of the donors. In an earlier analysis of 450 to 700 of the donors, V segments were called functional above 56.7% productive rearrangements and were called segregating when the between-donor standard deviation exceeded 5%. To diagnose cytomegalovirus status from the catalog of TCR beta chain sequences, a statistical classification framework was built. V and J gene assignment, in a later analysis, came from comparing TCR nucleotide sequences with IMGT/GENE-DB human TR gene sequences. The TCRdist pipeline was used in a later analysis to assign CDR3 sequences and most-parsimonious VDJ recombination scenarios. In a later analysis, each TCR beta chain was defined by its CDR3 amino acid sequence together with its V-gene family, and reads lacking a unique V-gene family were excluded. To address suspected cross-contamination and a sequencing artifact, a later analysis removed roughly 640 highly shared, low-generation-probability nucleotide sequences. In a later analysis, a clonal expansion index was calculated for each public chain from normalized within-repertoire ranks of inferred template counts. In a later analysis, generation probabilities were computed with a VDJ recombination model fitted to out-of-frame rearrangements, and the resulting probabilities were checked against IGoR. Hypergeometric tests were used in a later analysis to score TCR-TCR, TCR-HLA and TCR-CMV co-occurrence, with a repertoire-size bias correction applied to the TCR pairs. In a later analysis, false discovery rates were estimated by permuting HLA or CMV assignments 20 times. In a later analysis, co-occurring TCRs were grouped using DBSCAN, with TCRdist sequence similarity added in when clustering inside HLA-allele-positive subsets. For co-occurrence clustering, repertoires with fewer than 30,000 or more than 120,000 public chains were excluded, along with several repertoires with anomalous nucleotide sharing. As stored in TCRdb, this immuneACCESS dataset retains in-frame rearrangements with V and J assigned. A fraction of the clones does not appear; measured against another copy, unresolved V genes explain less than half of the discrepancy, and the remainder lacks a known reason. V and J calls and clone size follow that table, whereas D and trimming were derived from the DNA. The sample table contains around 170,000 clones; only one count was recorded for more than 75% of them. The top ten clones comprise over 2% of the sample.

The data derive from a study of cytomegalovirus exposure and HLA in healthy donors (dated by TCRdb to between 2016 and 2019). At the level of the whole study: An earlier analysis of more than 550 of the donors reported 250 to 350 Gb of sequence data and roughly 120 million unique TCR beta sequences obtained from approximately 180 million T cells. Approximately 300 gigabases of sequencing data and 78 million or so unique TCR sequences were included in an early release covering under 650 HLA-typed donors. Among the roughly 410 genotyped donors, roughly 80% belonged to the genetic ancestry cluster associated with self-reported Caucasian donors. The study was designed to test whether signatures of past pathogen exposure could be identified by cataloging public T cell receptors. The T cell repertoires of 666 subjects were profiled by immunosequencing and related to cytomegalovirus serostatus. Besides the first cohort of 666 subjects, a separate validation cohort made up of over 95 different subjects was used. To predict cytomegalovirus infection status, the study combined high-throughput TCR immunosequencing, statistical association of individual TCRs with disease status, and machine learning. To study patterns of TCR occurrence, a later analysis re-analyzed previously published TCR beta repertoires from hundreds of donors and added high-resolution HLA genotyping. Rather than drawing on any new phenotypic data, the later analysis identified candidate immune exposures from TCR beta sequences and the way those sequences occurred across donors. An earlier analysis of some 500 of the donors applied high-throughput TCR beta sequencing to assess whether each TCR beta V gene segment acted as functional or pseudogenic. Alongside the repertoire data, information on donor age, sex, ethnicity and CMV serostatus was compiled. A later genetic analysis used genome-wide SNP genotypes for about 60% of the roughly 670 donors, treating that subset as a discovery cohort. Every discovery cohort repertoire had been produced on one sequencing platform. Both class I and class II loci were covered by HLA typing, at four-digit resolution. Typing coverage differed by locus: A, B, C, DRB1 and DQB1 were typed in about 629-640 donors, DQA1 in 500 to 550, DPA1 in around 600, and DPB1 in around 490. A handful of DR-DQ haplotypes were handled as single units for association and clustering because linkage in the cohort was strong. Across approximately 400 genotyped donors of the cohort, an average of about 240,000 unique TCR beta nucleotide sequences per donor were sequenced, and about a sixth of those sequences were non-productive. Findings and caveats that apply to the study as a whole: The study gave a list of 150 to 200 TCR beta chains associated with cytomegalovirus. In a later analysis, most CMV-associated TCR beta chains were found to appear HLA-restricted, with HLA associations seemingly driven largely by CMV exposure. The only immune exposure information available for the cohort was CMV serostatus. Because HLA typing was missing for some donors at each locus, association tests included only the typed subset. In both the original and validation cohorts, the classifier was reported to diagnose cytomegalovirus status with high specificity and sensitivity. A later analysis found that TCR association rates varied across HLA loci, with DRB1 alleles showing the most associated TCRs and HLA-C alleles the fewest. An earlier analysis of 450 to 750 of the donors showed that most TCR beta V segments appeared in productive rearrangements either about 87% or about 30% of the time, which broadly matched IMGT annotations. Because counts were too low, seventeen rarely observed V segments, including chromosome 9 orphons, were left out of the earlier analysis of approximately 580 of the donors. A cluster of highly shared sequence variants was judged likely to be a technical artifact of the sequencing pipeline. Assigning TCR associations to individual alleles was difficult when HLA alleles, especially DR and DQ, strongly co-occurred. In a later analysis, HLA-associated TCR beta chains were found to be more clonally expanded and to have lower generation probabilities than equally common non-associated chains. Several of the top co-occurrence clusters appeared to be linked to parvovirus B19, influenza, CMV and Epstein-Barr virus, according to a later analysis. A later genetic analysis reported fewer N-insertions in productive TCRs among donors in an Asian-associated ancestry cluster than the roughly 650-donor mean. The cohort was sequenced for TCR beta chains only, and without alpha or paired-chain data the features that could be detected were limited. A later genetic analysis associated a missense DCLRE1C variant with V-gene and J-gene trimming of TCR beta chains, and an independent cohort replicated the association. Because the 87-base-pair reads could not distinguish some IMGT-functional V segments, including TRBV6-2 and TRBV6-3, those segments were excluded. A few of the identified cytomegalovirus-associated TCR beta chains were confirmed in vitro to be specific for cytomegalovirus antigens. A further reported finding was that TCR beta sequences accurately predicted the HLA-A and HLA-B alleles for most subjects in the first cohort. Roughly uniform sequencing depth across donors was assumed in presence/absence analyses, although this assumption may not hold. Specific HLA alleles were associated with about 17,000 TCR beta sequences at a false discovery rate of 0.05 in a later analysis. Linkage disequilibrium might explain the correlated functional status among segregating V segments, but an unknown experimental factor could not be ruled out. Most TCR sequences were seen in very few donors, while some public TCRs were found in many individuals. According to the authors, the approach could potentially be generalized to other disease states and immunological phenotypes.

Measured from the cysteine to the phenylalanine, the CDR3 is 16 residues long. Solely the CDR3 DNA is kept, with 48 bases framed from the first base. The junction carries 20 bases between V and J, which are trimmed by 5 bases and 4 bases respectively. CDR1 and CDR2 are drawn from the germline V gene: MGHRA, YSYEKL. The cohort consisted of approximately 690 healthy bone marrow donors. At the time of sampling, all cohort members were nominally healthy, though unrecorded immune exposures were likely present. The donor was CMV seropositive and belonged to the group of 250 to 350 seropositive cohort members. Every donor gave a peripheral blood sample, and the peripheral blood mononuclear cells from that sample were used for TCR beta sequencing. The Qiagen DNeasy Blood Extraction Kit was used to extract genomic DNA from the blood cell samples.

The rearranged segments are TRBV4-1 and TRBJ1-2; the D gene is perhaps TRBD1, on 6 matching bases. The sample consisted of PBMCs. The receptor was derived from a woman aged 50 to 65 in good health and CMV-seropositive. The CDR3 in this case is CASSVEGGVPSYGYTF. The DNA is TGCGCCAGCAGCGTAGAAGGGGGGGTTCCCAGCTATGGCTACACCTTC.